One sample yielded the 24 T cell receptor delta chains listed below, sequenced in a study of delta chain sequences of gamma delta T cells. TCRdb re-called the PCR reads via CATT. The sample contains 3,000 or so delta-chain clones, less than 70% of which appear only once. Sequencing input: a tumor sample. The receptors derive from a human donor with breast cancer.

This clone was counted a few times. TCRdb has a much larger clone's protein, which differs at residue 7 from the translation of this DNA, likely because of a read error; what is shown is the protein translated from the DNA. This CDR3 is also generated by other DNA sequences in the sample. V gene TRDV2 combines with J gene TRDJ1; D unclear. Germline assignment: CDR1 GEAIGNYY and CDR2 EKD. The germline V and J ends were trimmed by 3 bases and 0 bases, with 13 bases remaining between them. The CDR3 consists of 15 residues. The CDR3 DNA is TGTGCCTGTGACCCAGTGCGGGAGGACACCGATAAACTCATCTTT. Protein: CACDPVREDTDKLIF.

Notes on this clone: At one end, the junction sequence differs from germline, possibly due to a read error. Other nucleotide sequences from this sample produce the same CDR3. The rearrangement joins TRDV2 to TRDJ1; a possible D gene is TRDD3 (6 bases). CDR1 and CDR2 (germline): GEAIGNYY, EKD. The CDR3 contains 15 residues. The CDR3 loop reads CACDTVGGYTDKLIF. DNA for the CDR3: TGTGCCTGTGACACCGTTGGGGGGTACACCGATAAACTCATATTT.

The table lists this clone with a few counts. A far larger clone is one nucleotide away, so this likely arose from a read error. The identical CDR3 is also encoded by other nucleotide sequences in the sample. This chain uses TRDV2 with TRDJ1; TRDD3 matches at 7 bases. CDR3 length: 16 residues. Germline CDR1 is GEAIGNYY and CDR2 is EKD. CDR3 sequence reads: CACDGLGESYTDKLIF. The DNA for the CDR3 is TGTGCCTGTGACGGATTGGGGGAATCGTACACCGATAAACTCATCTTC.

As regards this clone: TCRdb's entry gives the protein of a much larger clone, which mismatches this DNA's translation at residue 14, likely from a read error; the protein reported here is translated from the DNA. The V call is TRDV2, the J call TRDJ1; 7 bases are a match to TRDD3. Germline V gives CDR1 GEAIGNYY, CDR2 EKD. The CDR3 runs to 15 residues. The CDR3 coding sequence is TGTGCCTGTGACGCCCTGGGGATAAGGGGGAATAAACTCACCTTT. Amino acid sequence: CACDALGIRGNKLTF.

This chain uses TRDV2 with TRDJ1, with D possibly matching TRDD3 (6 bases). V was clipped by 3 bases and J by 14 bases, with 42 bases between them. The germline CDR1 and CDR2 sequences are GEAIGNYY and EKD. There are 20 residues in the CDR3. CDR3 bases: TGTGCCTGTGACTCACTGTCGAGGGAGGGGGAGCGACCTGATACAGATATCTTTATCTTT. It specifies CACDSLSREGERPDTDIFIF.

By share, this clone ranks as large (0.1 to 1%). TCRdb assigns this DNA the protein of a much larger clone, which departs from its translation at residue 11; this likely reflects a read error, and the protein shown comes from translating the DNA. The rearrangement links TRDV2 to TRDJ1, with TRDD3 as a possible D gene (5 bases). This CDR3 has 20 residues. Germline assignment: CDR1 GEAIGNYY and CDR2 EKD. V was trimmed by 0 bases and J by 0 bases, leaving 25 bases between them. CDR3 DNA: TGTGCCTGTGACACCGTGTCAAGGGAGGGGGGCCGACCTTACACCGATAAACTCATCTTT. Translated, it gives CACDTVSREGGRPYTDKLIF.

On this clone: Being one base from a much bigger clone, this may be a read error. Other DNA sequences within the sample encode an identical CDR3. V gene TRDV3 combines with J gene TRDJ1; a weak D match, TRDD3 (5 bases). The V gene's germline CDR1 is TVYSNPD and CDR2 GDNSRS (reference sequence). Trimming stripped 4 bases from V and 5 bases from J, with 32 bases between. The CDR3 has 18 amino acids. The CDR3 coding sequence is TGTGCCTGCGTGCCCGAGACCCTAATTACTGGTGGAGAGGATAAACTCATCTTT. Its translation is CACVPETLITGGEDKLIF. Looking up the rest from reference TRDV3 and TRDJ1 gives the full variable domain: CDKVTQSSPDQTVASGSEVVLLCTYDTVYSNPDLFWYRIRPDYSFQFVFYGDNSRSEGADFTQGRFSVKHILTQKAFHLVISPVRTEDSATYYCACVPETLITGGEDKLIFGKGTRVTVEP.

This clone has just a few counts. This DNA translates differently at residue 9 from the TCRdb protein, which is that of a much larger clone; a read error is likely, and the protein shown is the DNA's own translation. The rearrangement joins TRDV2 to TRDJ1; D is uncertain. The V gene lost 3 bases and the J gene lost 0 bases, with 19 bases spanning the gap. This CDR3 is built from 17 residues. Per the germline V gene, CDR1 is GEAIGNYY and CDR2 is EKD. The CDR3 DNA sequence: TGTGCCTGTGACTCATCCACACCCCACTTGAACACCGATAAACTCATCTTT. This sequence encodes CACDSSTPHLNTDKLIF.

This clone was counted once. One end of the junction is discordant with germline, which a read error may explain. DNA for the CDR3: TGTGCCTTTGACCCAGTGGGGGACGACCCCGATTATATCATCTTT. Protein: CAFDPVGDDPDYIIF. V is TRDV2 and J is TRDJ1, with TRDD3 matching over 7 bases. CDR3 length: 15 residues. The germline gives CDR1 GEAIGNYY, CDR2 EKD.

This clone was counted between two and nine times. The TCRdb protein comes from a much larger clone and disagrees with this DNA's translation at residue 5, likely due to a read error; the protein given here is derived from the DNA. The rearrangement links TRDV2 to TRDJ1, with D possibly TRDD3 on 5 matching bases. The CDR3 runs to 14 residues. Germline V CDR1 and CDR2: GEAIGNYY, EKD. V was pared by 2 bases and J by 7 bases, with 16 bases between. The CDR3 region has the DNA TGTGCCTGTGACATCGTTGTTCAGGGATTTAAACTCATCTTT. Translated: CACDIVVQGFKLIF.

The chain has TRDV2 and TRDJ1; TRDD3 matches 8 bases. The V gene end was trimmed by 3 bases and the J gene end by 0 bases; junction bases not matched to a gene: 14. CDR1 GEAIGNYY and CDR2 EKD come from the germline V gene. This CDR3 has 18 amino acids. CDR3 sequence (DNA): TGTGCCTGTGACCCGATACTGGGGGGTCCATTGTACACCGATAAACTCATCTTT. Translating gives CACDPILGGPLYTDKLIF.

Only a few counts were recorded for this clone. TCRdb's protein for this DNA is that of a much larger clone and differs from the translation at residue 13, likely a read error; the protein shown is the DNA translation. The sample has other DNA sequences that encode this CDR3 too. The chain joins TRDV2 to TRDJ1, with TRDD3 matching over 7 bases. The germline gives CDR1 GEAIGNYY, CDR2 EKD. The CDR3 has 15 amino acids. Written as DNA, the CDR3 is TGTGCCTGTGACCCAGTGGGGGAGGACACCGATAAAATCATATTT. Translation: CACDPVGEDTDKIIF.

Regarding this clone: At one end the junction does not follow the germline gene, possibly because of a read error. The chain recombines TRDV2 with TRDJ1; no clear D gene. The CDR3 consists of 20 residues. Germline CDR1 and CDR2: GEAIGNYY and EKD. CDR3 amino acids: CAGDTVSRERYRTNTDKLIF. The CDR3 DNA sequence: TGTGCCGGTGACACCGTGTCAAGAGAGAGGTACCGAACAAACACCGATAAACTCATCTTT.

This clone is classed as large. This probably arose from a read error, given a far larger clone one base away. This specimen includes other DNA sequences encoding the same CDR3. This chain links TRDV2 with TRDJ1; maybe TRDD3 (6 bases). The germline gives CDR1 GEAIGNYY, CDR2 EKD. This CDR3 contains 20 residues. As DNA, the CDR3 is TGTGCCTGTGACACCGTGTCAAGGGAGGGGGACCGACCTTACACCGATAAACTCATATTT. This encodes CACDTVSREGDRPYTDKLIF.

This clone has more than one count but fewer than ten. The protein given by TCRdb reflects a much larger clone and differs at residue 4 from this DNA's translation, likely from a read error; the protein shown is the DNA's translation. The chain couples TRDV2 to TRDJ1; 9 positions agree with TRDD3. Trimming cost V 5 bases and J 0 bases; bases outside gene matches: 12. This CDR3 comprises 17 residues. Germline lookup yields CDR1 GEAIGNYY and CDR2 EKD. The CDR3 DNA reads as TGTGCCTGTGTCACTCTACTGGGGGAACGGTACACCGATAAACTCATCTTT. Translation: CACVTLLGERYTDKLIF.

The CDR3 nucleotides are TGTGCCTGTGACCCCGTGGGCGGGGTGAGAACTAACGTTATCTTTATATTT. Protein product: CACDPVGGVRTNVIFIF. The V gene was identified as TRDV2, while no J gene was called; no check of the table's D call, TRDD3, against the DNA was made. The CDR3 totals 17 residues. Germline V gives CDR1 GEAIGNYY, CDR2 EKD.

The J gene went uncalled, whereas the V gene is TRDV2; TRDD3 was called by the table and not checked on the DNA. CDR1 is GEAIGNYY and CDR2 is EKD in the germline V gene. This CDR3 contains 19 residues. The CDR3 region is CACDTLGWGTRDAVDLLFF. The CDR3 DNA is TGTGCCTGTGACACTTTAGGATGGGGGACACGCGACGCGGTTGATCTCCTCTTCTTT.

With regard to this clone: This likely stems from a read error, as it lies one base from a far larger clone. Additional DNA sequences in this sample encode the identical CDR3. The rearrangement uses TRDV2 and TRDJ1; 9 nucleotides align to TRDD3. The CDR3 sequence is 16 residues long. V lost 3 bases and J lost 0; bases outside the gene matches: 7. The V gene's germline CDR1 is GEAIGNYY and CDR2 EKD. CDR3 sequence: CACDAILGEYTDKLIF. In nucleotides, the CDR3 is TGTGCCTGTGACGCGATACTGGGGGAATACACCGATAAACTCATCTTT.

Comments on this clone: One junction end disagrees with the germline gene, perhaps due to a read error. The chain couples TRDV2 to TRDJ1; D is unresolved. CDR3 length equals 20 residues. The V gene's germline CDR1 is GEAIGNYY and CDR2 EKD. The chain's CDR3 is CSCVTVSREEDRPYTSKLIF. CDR3 nucleotide sequence: TGTTCCTGTGTCACCGTGTCAAGGGAGGAGGACCGACCTTACACCTCTAAGCTCATCTTT.

This clone occurred a few times. The chain joins TRDV1 to TRDJ1; D is perhaps TRDD3 (5 bases). This CDR3 is built from 14 residues. Trimming shortened V by 6 bases and J by 7 bases, and 18 bases separated the two germline ends. Germline V gene sequence: CDR1 TSWWSYY, CDR2 QGS. CDR3 bases: TGTGCTCTTGGACGAGGGATCCCTCACCTTAAACTCATCTTT. Protein sequence: CALGRGIPHLKLIF.

The sample holds a few counts of this clone. A read error likely explains why the TCRdb protein, taken from a much larger clone, differs from this DNA's translation at residue 4; the protein shown is translated from the DNA. This chain uses TRDV1 with TRDJ1; possible D gene TRDD2, 5 bases. V lost 7 bases to trimming and J lost 0 bases, with 24 bases between them. Germline CDR1 TSWWSYY, CDR2 QGS. The CDR3 spans 18 residues. CDR3 region: CALVVVLMERWYTDKLIF. In DNA form, the CDR3 reads TGTGCTCTTGTGGTCGTCCTAATGGAAAGGTGGTACACCGATAAACTCATCTTT.

The chain recombines TRDV2 with TRDJ2, with D possibly matching TRDD3 (6 bases). TCRdb carries no J gene annotation; the J gene was assigned here by matching the DNA with germline. The CDR3 loop spans 15 amino acids. Germline CDR1 is GEAIGNYY and CDR2 is EKD. V lost 3 bases to trimming and J lost 13 bases, with 23 bases between them. DNA of the CDR3: TGTGCCTGTGACGTGTCCCCGGCTAGGGGATTTACACTCTTCTTT. Its protein is CACDVSPARGFTLFF.

On this clone itself: A read error may account for a junction end that differs from germline. Other DNA sequences in this sample translate to the same CDR3. This rearrangement joins TRDV2 to TRDJ1; tentatively, D is TRDD3 (5 bases). The germline V gene has CDR1 GEAIGNYY and CDR2 EKD. CDR3 length: 20 amino acids. The CDR3 nucleotides read TGTGCCTGTGACACTTTGTCACGGGAAGGGGACCGACCTTACACCGATAAACTTATCTTT. This gives the protein CACDTLSREGDRPYTDKLIF.

Turning to this clone: One junction end disagrees with the germline gene, perhaps due to a read error. The chain is built from TRDV2 and TRDJ1; TRDD3 aligns across 7 bases. Germline CDR1 GEAIGNYY, CDR2 EKD. The CDR3 spans 18 residues. The CDR3 protein is CACDTVGVLGDNSDKHIF. Here the CDR3 DNA reads TGTGCCTGTGACACCGTGGGGGTTCTAGGGGATAACAGCGATAAACACATCTTT.